This T cell receptor (beta chain) emerged from a study of cytomegalovirus exposure and HLA in healthy donors. Study-level points and caveats: The productive fraction for most TCR beta V segments was about 87% or about 30% in an earlier analysis.

This clone was seen only a few times. Its antigen is currently unknown. The V gene end was trimmed by 4 bases and the J gene end by 2 bases; junction bases not matched to a gene: 5. The CDR3 runs to 16 residues. Germline V gene sequence: CDR1 LGHNA, CDR2 YNFKEQ. The PCR ran on 60 Vbeta and 13 Jbeta primers. The data were produced by immunoSEQ multiplex PCR, yet TCRdb's version contains in-frame clones alone and is incomplete. The table includes approximately 130,000 clones, roughly 84% detected once. This chain links TRBV4-2 with TRBJ1-5; 10 bases align to TRBD1. Sequencing was carried out using PBMCs. This receptor was identified in a boy younger than 18 in good health and CMV-seronegative. DNA of the CDR3: TGTGCCAGCAGCCCCGGGACAGGGGAGGGCAATCAGCCCCAGCATTTT. Translating it yields CASSPGTGEGNQPQHF.